Below, one T cell receptor beta chain is given with its context. The germline V gene has CDR1 SGHRS and CDR2 YFSETQ. V lost 4 bases to trimming and J lost 8 bases; unmatched junction nucleotides: 14. This CDR3 spans 15 amino acids. These data come from a study of cytomegalovirus exposure and HLA in healthy donors. PCR amplification relied on 60 Vbeta primers (plus 13 Jbeta primers). Here immunoSEQ multiplex PCR was the method, and the copy in TCRdb shows in-frame clones only, minus some. Of 150,000 to 200,000 clones in the sample, about 62% are singletons; the top ten hold about 2.9%. The sample comprised PBMCs. The chain recombines TRBV5-1 with TRBJ1-2; 7 bases are shared with TRBD1. This clonotype was obtained from a man aged 40-49 years in good health and CMV-seronegative. In nucleotides, the CDR3 is TGCGCCAGCAGCGGGACAGCCCTCCTTACCGAGGGCTACACCTTC. Translating gives CASSGTALLTEGYTF.